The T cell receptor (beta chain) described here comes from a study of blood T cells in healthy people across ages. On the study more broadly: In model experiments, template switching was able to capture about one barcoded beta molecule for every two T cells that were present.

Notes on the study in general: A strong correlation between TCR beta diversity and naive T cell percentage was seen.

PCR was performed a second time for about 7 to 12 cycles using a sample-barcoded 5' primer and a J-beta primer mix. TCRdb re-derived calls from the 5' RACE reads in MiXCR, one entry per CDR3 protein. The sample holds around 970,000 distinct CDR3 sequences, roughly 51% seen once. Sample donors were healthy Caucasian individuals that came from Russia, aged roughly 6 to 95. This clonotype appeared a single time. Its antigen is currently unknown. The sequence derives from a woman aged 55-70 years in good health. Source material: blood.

For the CDR3, the DNA is TGCGCCAGCACGGTGACTACTAGCACAGATACGCAGTATTTT. Translation: CASTVTTSTDTQYF. This chain links TRBV5-1 with TRBJ2-3, with a weak D call TRBD2 (5 bases). Germline-derived CDR1 and CDR2 are SGHRS and YFSETQ. V shed 6 bases and J shed 0 bases, with 11 bases lying between them. The CDR3 is made up of 14 amino acids.